These T cell receptor beta chains were read from a single sample in a study of blood T cells in healthy people across ages. From the 5' RACE reads, TCRdb called clonotypes with MiXCR, one entry per CDR3 protein. The sample holds about 1.5 million distinct CDR3 sequences, about 45% seen once. Sequencing was carried out using blood. These receptors came from a young woman in good health. Each CDR3 is given with its conserved first and last residue. A D gene is named only where the DNA matches it firmly. Part of the rows lack a size; the others show once, few, many or a class for expanded clones.

cdr3_nt,cdr3_aa,j_call,v_call,clone_size,d_call
TGTGCCAGCAGTGAATGGAACAGACCGGTCGTCGGTCCCACCCGATACTACAATGAGCAGTTCTTC,CASSEWNRPVVGPTRYYNEQFF,TRBJ2-1,TRBV25-1,few,NA
TGTGCCAGCAGGCTAGCGGGTACCTACGAGCAGTACTTC,CASRLAGTYEQYF,TRBJ2-7,TRBV7-9,many,TRBD2
TGTGCCAGCAGCTTAACTAGCGGGCCTTCCTACAATGAGCAGTTCTTC,CASSLTSGPSYNEQFF,TRBJ2-1,TRBV7-3,NA,TRBD2
TGCAGCGTCTCTTACCAAGCGGGGGGGCCCAAGCATGAGCAGTTCTTC,CSVSYQAGGPKHEQFF,TRBJ2-1,TRBV29-1,few,TRBD2
TGCGCCAGCAGCTTGGCGGGACAGGGATACACCGGGGAGCTGTTTTTT,CASSLAGQGYTGELFF,TRBJ2-2,TRBV5-1,NA,TRBD1
TGTGCCAGCAGCGTAGGGGCGGGGGGGCCCATCGAGCAGTACTTC,CASSVGAGGPIEQYF,TRBJ2-7,TRBV9,few,TRBD2
TGTGCCAGCAGTGATCTACAGCAACAAGAGACCCAGTACTTC,CASSDLQQQETQYF,TRBJ2-5,TRBV6-1,NA,NA
TGTGCCTGCAGCTTTGGGAGGGCGGACTATGGCTACACCTTC,CACSFGRADYGYTF,TRBJ1-2,TRBV5-6,NA,NA
TGTGCCACCAGCAGAGATCCGGGGTGGGAGCAGTACTTC,CATSRDPGWEQYF,TRBJ2-5,TRBV15,NA,NA
TGTGCCAGCAGCTTACGGCTAGCGGGGGCTTATGATACGCAGTATTTT,CASSLRLAGAYDTQYF,TRBJ2-3,TRBV7-8,few,TRBD2
TGCAGTGCCCAGTGGGTTAGCGGGAGAACAGATACGCAGTATTTT,CSAQWVSGRTDTQYF,TRBJ2-3,TRBV20-1,NA,TRBD2
TGTGCCAGTAGTATATTGGGCGGGAGTGAGCAGTTCTTC,CASSILGGSEQFF,TRBJ2-1,TRBV19,NA,TRBD2
TGTGCCAGCAGTCTCGGTATGACAGGGGGGATCTATGGCTACACCTTC,CASSLGMTGGIYGYTF,TRBJ1-2,TRBV12-3/TRBV12-4,few,TRBD1
TGTGCCAGCAGTTCGGGGGGAGGTTTGGGCACTGAAGCTTTCTTT,CASSSGGGLGTEAFF,TRBJ1-1,TRBV27,NA,NA
TGTGCCAGCAGCTGGGAATTGGGGTACTATGGCTACACCTTC,CASSWELGYYGYTF,TRBJ1-2,TRBV7-9,NA,NA
TGTGCCAGCTTACGAGGGGGCGCAGGCCCCAAAAACATTCAGTACTTC,CASLRGGAGPKNIQYF,TRBJ2-4,TRBV18,once,TRBD1
TGTGCCAGCACCCCAAGAAGACAGGAAGAGCAGTACTTC,CASTPRRQEEQYF,TRBJ2-4,TRBV6-2/TRBV6-3,NA,NA
TGTGCCAGCAGTTACGGGTGGGAGACCCAGTACTTC,CASSYGWETQYF,TRBJ2-5,TRBV6-2/TRBV6-3,few,NA
TGTGCCAGCAGCGTAGACCTAGCGTACTACAATGAGCAGTTCTTC,CASSVDLAYYNEQFF,TRBJ2-1,TRBV9,NA,NA
TGTGCCAGCAGTCCCTTAGGGGAGGGAGAGGGCTACACCTTC,CASSPLGEGEGYTF,TRBJ1-2,TRBV27,few,NA
TGCAGCGCCCGACTTATGAACACTGAAGCTTTCTTT,CSARLMNTEAFF,TRBJ1-1,TRBV29-1,NA,NA
TGTGCCAGCAGCTTAGTAGCGAGTGAAAGGCATGGCTACACCTTC,CASSLVASERHGYTF,TRBJ1-2,TRBV7-2,NA,NA
TGTGCCAGCAGTTTAGCGGATAGCACAGATACGCAGTATTTT,CASSLADSTDTQYF,TRBJ2-3,TRBV5-1,many,NA
TGCGCCAGCAGCCACCCTGAAGGGAACTATGGCTACACCTTC,CASSHPEGNYGYTF,TRBJ1-2,TRBV4-1,NA,NA
TGTGCCAGCAGCTTATGGAGGGGTAATGAAAAACTGTTTTTT,CASSLWRGNEKLFF,TRBJ1-4,TRBV7-2,few,NA
TGCAGCGTCAGGACACAACTTAGCACAGATACGCAGTATTTT,CSVRTQLSTDTQYF,TRBJ2-3,TRBV29-1,once,NA
TGCAGTGCTAGAGGACGGAGGGGGTCCTATAATTCACCCCTCCACTTT,CSARGRRGSYNSPLHF,TRBJ1-6,TRBV20-1,NA,NA